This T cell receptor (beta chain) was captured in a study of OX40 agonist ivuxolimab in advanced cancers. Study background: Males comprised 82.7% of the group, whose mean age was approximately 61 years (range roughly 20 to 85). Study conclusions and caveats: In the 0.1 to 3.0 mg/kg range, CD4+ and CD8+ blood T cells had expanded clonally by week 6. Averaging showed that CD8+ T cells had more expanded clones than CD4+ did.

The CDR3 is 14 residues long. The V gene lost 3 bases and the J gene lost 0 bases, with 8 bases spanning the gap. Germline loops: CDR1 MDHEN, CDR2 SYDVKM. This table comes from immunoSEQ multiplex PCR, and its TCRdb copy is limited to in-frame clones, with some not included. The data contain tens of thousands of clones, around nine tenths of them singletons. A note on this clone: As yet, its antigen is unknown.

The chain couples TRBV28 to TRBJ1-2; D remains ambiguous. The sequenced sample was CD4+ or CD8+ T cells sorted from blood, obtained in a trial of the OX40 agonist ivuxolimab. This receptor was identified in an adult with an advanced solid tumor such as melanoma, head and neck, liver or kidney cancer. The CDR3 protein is CASSFGGANYGYTF. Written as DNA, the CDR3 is TGTGCCAGCAGTTTTGGAGGAGCTAACTATGGCTACACCTTC.